This entry features one T cell receptor beta chain sequence. This specimen comes from a study of blood T cell repertoires in COVID-19. The germline V gene encodes CDR1 LGHNA and CDR2 YNFKEQ. CDR3 size: 16 residues. The germline V and J ends were trimmed by 0 bases and 0 bases, with 12 bases remaining between them. Clones were sequenced by immunoSEQ multiplex PCR, and TCRdb holds only the in-frame ones, with some missing. The sample holds roughly 39,000 clones, over 75% seen once. The chain joins TRBV4-2 to TRBJ2-7; perhaps TRBD2 as D (5 bases). This sequence originates from a human donor in a cohort sampled during active COVID-19. Sequenced sample: peripheral blood. CDR3 sequence (DNA): TGTGCCAGCAGCCAAGATTCCACGGGATACTCCTACGAGCAGTACTTC. Residues: CASSQDSTGYSYEQYF.